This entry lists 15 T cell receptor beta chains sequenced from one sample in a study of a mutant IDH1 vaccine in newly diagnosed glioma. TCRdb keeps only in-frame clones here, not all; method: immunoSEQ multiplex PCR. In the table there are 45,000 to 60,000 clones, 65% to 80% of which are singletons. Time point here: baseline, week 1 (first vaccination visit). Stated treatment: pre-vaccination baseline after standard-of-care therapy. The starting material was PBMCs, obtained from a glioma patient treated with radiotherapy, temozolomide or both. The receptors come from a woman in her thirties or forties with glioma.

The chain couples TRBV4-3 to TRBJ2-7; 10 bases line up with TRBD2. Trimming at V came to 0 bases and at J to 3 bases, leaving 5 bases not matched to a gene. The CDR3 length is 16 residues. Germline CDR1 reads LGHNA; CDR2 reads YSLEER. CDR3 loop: CASSQDRASGGYEQYF. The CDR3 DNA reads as TGCGCCAGCAGCCAAGATCGGGCTAGCGGGGGCTACGAGCAGTACTTC.

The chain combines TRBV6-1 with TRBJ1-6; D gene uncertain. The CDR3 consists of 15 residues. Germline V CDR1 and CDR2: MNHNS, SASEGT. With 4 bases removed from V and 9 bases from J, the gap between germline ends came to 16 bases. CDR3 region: CASSGRLTAGSPLHF. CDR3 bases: TGTGCCAGCAGTGGGCGGCTTACTGCGGGTTCACCCCTCCACTTT.

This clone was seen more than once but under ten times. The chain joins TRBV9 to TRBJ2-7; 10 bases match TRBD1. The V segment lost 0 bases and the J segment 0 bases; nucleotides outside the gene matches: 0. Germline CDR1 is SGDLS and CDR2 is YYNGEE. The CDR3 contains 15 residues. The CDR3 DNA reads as TGTGCCAGCAGCGTAGGGACAGGGGGCTCCTACGAGCAGTACTTC. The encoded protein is CASSVGTGGSYEQYF.

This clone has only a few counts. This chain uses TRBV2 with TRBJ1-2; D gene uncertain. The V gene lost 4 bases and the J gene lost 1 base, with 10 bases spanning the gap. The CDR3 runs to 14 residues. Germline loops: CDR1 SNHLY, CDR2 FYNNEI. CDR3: CASSANGGNYGYTF. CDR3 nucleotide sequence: TGTGCCAGCAGTGCAAACGGCGGTAACTATGGCTACACCTTC.

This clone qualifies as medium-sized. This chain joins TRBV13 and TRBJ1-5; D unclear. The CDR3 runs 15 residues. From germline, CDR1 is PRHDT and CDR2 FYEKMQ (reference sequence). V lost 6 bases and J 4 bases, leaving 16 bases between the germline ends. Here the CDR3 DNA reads TGTGCCAGCAGTCTAAGTGCCTCCCGTAATCAGCCCCAGCATTTT. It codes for CASSLSASRNQPQHF.

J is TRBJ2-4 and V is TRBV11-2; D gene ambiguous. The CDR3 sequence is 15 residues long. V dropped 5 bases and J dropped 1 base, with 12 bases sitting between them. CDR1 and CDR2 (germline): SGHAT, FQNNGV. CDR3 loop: CASSPTVYAKNIQYF. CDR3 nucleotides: TGTGCCAGCAGCCCCACGGTGTATGCCAAAAACATTCAGTACTTC.

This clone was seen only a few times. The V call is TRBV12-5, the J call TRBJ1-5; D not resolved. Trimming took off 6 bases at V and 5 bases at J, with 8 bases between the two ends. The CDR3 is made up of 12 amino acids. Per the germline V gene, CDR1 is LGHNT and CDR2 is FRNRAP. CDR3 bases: TGTGCTAGTGGCTCCCCTGATCAGCCCCAGCATTTT. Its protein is CASGSPDQPQHF.

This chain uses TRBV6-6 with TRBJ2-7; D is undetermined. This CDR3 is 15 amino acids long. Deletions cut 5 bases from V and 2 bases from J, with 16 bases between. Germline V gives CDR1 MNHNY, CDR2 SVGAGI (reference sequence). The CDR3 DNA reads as TGTGCCAGCAGTCCCCCTCCAGATCCTACCTACGAGCAGTACTTC. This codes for CASSPPPDPTYEQYF.

The CDR3 here is CASSPAGTGEAGYGYTF. CDR3 coding DNA: TGTGCCAGCTCTCCCGCCGGGACAGGGGAAGCCGGGTATGGCTACACCTTC. This chain joins TRBV18 and TRBJ1-2, with TRBD1 identical over 10 bases. Germline CDR1 KGHSH, CDR2 LQKENI. This CDR3 region has 17 residues. Losses at the gene ends were 6 bases for V and 5 bases for J; bases not matched to a gene: 15.

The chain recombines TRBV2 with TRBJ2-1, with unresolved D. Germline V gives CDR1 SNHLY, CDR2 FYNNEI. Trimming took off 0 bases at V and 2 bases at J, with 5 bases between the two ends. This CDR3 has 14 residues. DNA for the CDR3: TGTGCCAGCAGTGAAGCGGAACCCTACAATGAGCAGTTCTTC. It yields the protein CASSEAEPYNEQFF.

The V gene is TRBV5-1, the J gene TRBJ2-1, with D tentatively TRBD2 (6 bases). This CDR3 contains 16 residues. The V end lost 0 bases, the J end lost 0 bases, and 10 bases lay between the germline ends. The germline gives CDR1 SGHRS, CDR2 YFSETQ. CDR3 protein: CASSLERGSSYNEQFF. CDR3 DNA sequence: TGCGCCAGCAGCTTGGAACGGGGGAGCTCCTACAATGAGCAGTTCTTC.

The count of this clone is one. In DNA form, the CDR3 reads TGTGCCTTAGGGGACAGGGGGCTCGAGCAGTACTTC. It specifies CALGDRGLEQYF. The chain couples TRBV30 to TRBJ2-7; 12 nucleotides match TRBD1. The germline V gene has CDR1 GTSNPN and CDR2 SVGIG (reference sequence). This CDR3 is 12 amino acids long. Unmatched junction bases numbered 4, after V lost 7 bases and J lost 6 bases.

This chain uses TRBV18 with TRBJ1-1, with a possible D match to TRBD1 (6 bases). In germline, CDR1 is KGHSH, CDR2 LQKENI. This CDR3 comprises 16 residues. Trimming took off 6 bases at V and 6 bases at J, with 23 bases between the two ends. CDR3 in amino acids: CASSPSIVDRKPEAFF. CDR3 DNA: TGTGCCAGCTCGCCCTCGATCGTGGACAGAAAGCCTGAAGCTTTCTTT. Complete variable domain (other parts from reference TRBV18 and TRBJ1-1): NAGVMQNPRHLVRRRGQEARLRCSPMKGHSHVYWYRQLPEEGLKFMVYLQKENIIDESGMPKERFSAEFPKEGPSILRIQQVVRGDSAAYFCASSPSIVDRKPEAFFGQGTRLTVV.

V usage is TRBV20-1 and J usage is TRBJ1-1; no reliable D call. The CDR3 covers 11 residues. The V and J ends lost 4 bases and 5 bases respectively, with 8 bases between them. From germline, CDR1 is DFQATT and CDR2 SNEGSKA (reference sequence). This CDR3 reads CSATPLTEAFF. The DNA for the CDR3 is TGCAGTGCTACCCCTTTGACTGAAGCTTTCTTT.

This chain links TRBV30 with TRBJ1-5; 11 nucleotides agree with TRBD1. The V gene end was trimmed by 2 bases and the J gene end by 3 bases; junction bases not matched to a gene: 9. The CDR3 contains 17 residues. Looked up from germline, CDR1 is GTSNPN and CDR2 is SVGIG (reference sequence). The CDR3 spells CAWSRGQGAVTNQPQHF. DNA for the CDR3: TGTGCCTGGAGTAGAGGACAGGGGGCTGTGACCAATCAGCCCCAGCATTTT.